This T cell receptor beta chain was profiled in a study of neurological immune-mediated disorders (dated by TCRdb to about 2019). In the study overall: Peripheral blood TCR-beta repertoires from patients with HTLV-I-associated myelopathy (HAM/TSP), patients with multiple sclerosis, and healthy controls were compared in the study using UMI-based sequencing. Longitudinal samples, technical triplicates and paired sorted CD4+ and CD8+ T-cell subsets, alongside PBMC samples, were included among the roughly 100 TCR-beta libraries. The cohort was made up of 65 to 75 subjects, consisting of about 14 HAM/TSP patients, roughly 35 multiple sclerosis patients and around 20 healthy controls. Study-wide findings and limitations: The highest TCR clonal expansion was observed in HAM/TSP patients, whereas the lowest was observed in MS patients, even when compared with healthy controls. No identical CDR3 amino acid sequences were shared among expanded clones across subjects, suggesting private TCR-beta repertoires in all groups.

cDNA synthesis used template-switch 5'RACE with a primer carrying a 10-nucleotide random unique molecular identifier tagging each TCR transcript. Over 180 million TCR-beta sequences, covering 15-18 subjects, were produced in each sequencing run. The RNeasy kit was used to extract total RNA. The KAPA Real-time Library Amplification kit was used to amplify TCR-beta VDJ regions with primers for the TCR constant region and the 5'RACE anchor. Sample indexes and Illumina adaptors were added in a first PCR, and a second PCR then increased library yield. After purification with Ampure beads, the TCR product of roughly 650 bp was size-selected on a 2% E-gel SizeSelection system. Before pooling, libraries had their quality checked on a Bioanalyzer, their concentration measured with Qubit, and their quantity determined with the Kapa Library Quantification kit. An Illumina HiSeq 2500 was used to sequence the libraries paired-end at 2 x 150 bp. To increase sequence diversity, roughly 25-31% phiX was spiked into each library pool. In the source study's methods: The UMI-based MiGEC pipeline processed quality-filtered reads and removed over 80% of raw TCR sequences during error correction. IMGT germline references were used for alignment of VDJ genes, and clonotypes were defined by a unique CDR3 amino acid sequence together with V-J genes. VDJtools evaluated clonal expansion, Shannon diversity and CDR3 relatedness (CalcPairwiseDistances, ClusterSamples); CLCbio workbench built phylogenetic trees. Using coefficient-of-variation modelling across technical triplicates, the study counted a clone as expanded if it had at least 8 unique UMIs. The public reads were quality trimmed at Q25 with fastp and then assembled into clones with MiXCR by TCRdb, keeping productive beta chains. All rows with the same CDR3 protein become a single entry with the most common DNA and genes. TCRdb's processing, not the authors' own work, is the source of the V and J calls. The sample profile shows under 40,000 distinct CDR3 sequences; 6% to 8.5% of them were found once. The ten largest clonotypes hold 4.4% of the sample.

Healthy controls were blood bank volunteers in Maryland, USA. For unsorted PBMC libraries, 2 million PBMCs were used after storage in RNAlater at -80 degrees C until RNA extraction. PBMCs were separated from peripheral blood using Ficoll-Hypaque density gradient centrifugation and then cryopreserved in liquid nitrogen. This clonotype appeared many times. Its antigen is currently not known. No base qualities exist here, and no much larger clone lies one base off it. Spanning cysteine to phenylalanine, the CDR3 consists of 15 amino acids. Kept here is only the CDR3 DNA, which spans 45 bases and is read in frame from base 1. CDR1 and CDR2 (DFQATT, SNEGSKA) derive from the germline V gene (reference sequence). V and J are truncated by 0 bases and 7 bases respectively, leaving an intervening sequence of 16 bases.

The material sequenced was PBMCs. Recombination joined TRBV20-1 with TRBJ2-1, with TRBD2 as a weak D call on 5 bases. This clonotype was sampled from a woman aged 40 to 50 in good health. The CDR3 region has the sequence CSARDPPSLGNEQFF. The nucleotide sequence reads as follows: TGCAGTGCTAGAGATCCCCCTAGCTTGGGGAATGAGCAGTTCTTC.